This TCR beta chain was captured by sequencing in a study of blood T cell repertoires in COVID-19. Seattle researchers signed up patients amid active infection and tracked them longitudinally. The V gene's germline CDR1 is SGHVS and CDR2 FQNEAQ. V dropped 5 bases and J dropped 2 bases, with 17 bases sitting between them. The CDR3 has 16 residues. The table came from immunoSEQ multiplex PCR; TCRdb's copy has only in-frame clones and leaves some out. The data show 200,000 to 250,000 clones, over 80% seen once. The clonotype originates from a man younger than 45 with COVID-19, enrolled during active disease. The sample taken for sequencing was peripheral blood. The chain recombines TRBV7-8 with TRBJ2-3, with TRBD1 as a possible D gene (5 bases). In DNA form, the CDR3 reads TGTGCCAGCAGCGCCCTCACCGGACACAACACAGATACGCAGTATTTT. As protein: CASSALTGHNTDTQYF.